Many counts were recorded for the clone carrying this T cell receptor (beta chain). As yet, its antigen is unknown. TCRdb redid the calling of the 5' RACE reads with MiXCR, one entry per CDR3 protein. Seen here are roughly 290,000 distinct CDR3 sequences, 6.5% to 9.5% observed once, and the top ten hold 2.1%. The data are from a study of identical twins. Study results and limitations: Modelling underestimated the level of out-of-frame TCR alpha sharing observed in monozygotic twins. Cross-sectional statistics underpinned the conclusions; the same donors were not followed.

V was shortened by 5 bases and J by 7 bases, with 20 bases between the two germline ends. This CDR3 contains 16 residues. Everyone who donated was a healthy Caucasian. These data also featured in a second study, about yellow fever vaccine responses in identical twins.

The TCR was taken from a woman younger than 35 in good health. The sequenced sample was memory (CD45RO+) T cells sorted from blood. The V gene is TRBV12-3 or TRBV12-4, the J gene TRBJ1-4; TRBD1 might be the D (5 bases). The CDR3 nucleotides are TGTGCCAGCAGTCCGCAAATCAGGGTCTTGGGTGAAAAACTGTTTTTT. Residues: CASSPQIRVLGEKLFF.